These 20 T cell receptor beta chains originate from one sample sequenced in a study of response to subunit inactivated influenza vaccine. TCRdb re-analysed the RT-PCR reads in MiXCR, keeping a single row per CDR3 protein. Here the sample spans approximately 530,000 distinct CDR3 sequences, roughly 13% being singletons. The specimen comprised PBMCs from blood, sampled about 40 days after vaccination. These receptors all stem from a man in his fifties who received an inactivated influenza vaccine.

The CDR3 is CASSLRVGYEQYF. CDR3 DNA sequence: TGTGCCAGCAGTTTAAGGGTAGGATACGAGCAGTACTTC. The gene calls are TRBV12-3 or TRBV12-4 and TRBJ2-7; D is unclear. The V gene lost 2 bases and the J gene lost 4 bases, with 9 bases spanning the gap. The CDR3 totals 13 residues.

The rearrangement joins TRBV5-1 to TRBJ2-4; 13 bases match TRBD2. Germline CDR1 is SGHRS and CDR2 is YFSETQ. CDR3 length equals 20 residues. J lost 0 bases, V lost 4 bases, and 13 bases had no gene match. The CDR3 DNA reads TGCGCCAGCAGCCGTACTCCGGGACTAGCGGGGCAAATAGCCAAAAACATTCAGTACTTC. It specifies CASSRTPGLAGQIAKNIQYF. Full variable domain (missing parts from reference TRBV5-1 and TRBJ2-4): KAGVTQTPRYLIKTRGQQVTLSCSPISGHRSVSWYQQTPGQGLQFLFEYFSETQRNKGNFPGRFSGRQFSNSRSEMNVSTLELGDSALYLCASSRTPGLAGQIAKNIQYFGAGTRLSVL.

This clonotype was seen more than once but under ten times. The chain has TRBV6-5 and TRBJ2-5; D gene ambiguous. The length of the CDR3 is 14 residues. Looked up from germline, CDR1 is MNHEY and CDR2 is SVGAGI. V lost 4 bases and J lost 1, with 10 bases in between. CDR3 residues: CASSSLGIQETQYF. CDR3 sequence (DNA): TGTGCCAGCAGTTCATTAGGGATCCAAGAGACCCAGTACTTC.

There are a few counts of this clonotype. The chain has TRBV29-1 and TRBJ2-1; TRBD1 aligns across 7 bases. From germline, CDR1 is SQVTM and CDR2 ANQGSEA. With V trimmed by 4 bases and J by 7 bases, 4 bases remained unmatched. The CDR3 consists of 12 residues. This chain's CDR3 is CSVVQGENEQFF. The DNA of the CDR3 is TGCAGCGTTGTGCAGGGGGAAAATGAGCAGTTCTTC.

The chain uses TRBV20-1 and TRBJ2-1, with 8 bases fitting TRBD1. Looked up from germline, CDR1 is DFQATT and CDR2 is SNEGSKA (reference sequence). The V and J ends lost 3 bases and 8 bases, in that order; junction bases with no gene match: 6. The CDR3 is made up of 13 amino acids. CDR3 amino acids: CSASGQGRYEQFF. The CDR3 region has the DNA TGCAGTGCTAGTGGACAGGGTCGTTATGAGCAGTTCTTC.

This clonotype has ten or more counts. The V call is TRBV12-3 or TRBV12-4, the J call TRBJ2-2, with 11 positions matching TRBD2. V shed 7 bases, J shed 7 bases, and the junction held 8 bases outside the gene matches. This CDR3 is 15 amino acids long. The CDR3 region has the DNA TGTGCCAGCAACCCTTTAGCGGGGGGGCTCGGGGAGCTGTTTTTT. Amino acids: CASNPLAGGLGELFF.

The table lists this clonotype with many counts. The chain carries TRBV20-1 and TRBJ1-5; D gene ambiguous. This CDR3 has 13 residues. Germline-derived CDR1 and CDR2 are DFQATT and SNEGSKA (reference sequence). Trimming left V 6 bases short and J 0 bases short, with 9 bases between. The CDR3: CSAQDDSNQPQHF. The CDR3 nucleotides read TGCAGTGCCCAGGACGATAGCAATCAGCCCCAGCATTTT.

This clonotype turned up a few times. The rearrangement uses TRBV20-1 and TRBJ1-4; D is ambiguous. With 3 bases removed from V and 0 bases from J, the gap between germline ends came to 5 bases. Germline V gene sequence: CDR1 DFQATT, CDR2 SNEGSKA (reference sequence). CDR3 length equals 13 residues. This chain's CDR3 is CSARGATNEKLFF. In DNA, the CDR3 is TGCAGTGCTAGGGGTGCAACTAATGAAAAACTGTTTTTT.

For the CDR3, the DNA is TGCGCCAGCAGATTCGGGACACAAGAAAAACTGTTTTTT. Its translation: CASRFGTQEKLFF. The genes are TRBV5-1 and TRBJ1-4; perhaps TRBD1 as D (6 bases). Trimming stripped 5 bases from V and 8 bases from J, with 13 bases between. Germline CDR1 reads SGHRS; CDR2 reads YFSETQ. The CDR3 loop spans 13 amino acids.

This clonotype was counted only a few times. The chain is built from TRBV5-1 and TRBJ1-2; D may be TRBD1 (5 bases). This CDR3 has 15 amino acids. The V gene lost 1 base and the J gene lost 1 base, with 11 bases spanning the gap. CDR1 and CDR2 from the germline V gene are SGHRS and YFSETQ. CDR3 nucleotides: TGCGCCAGCAGCTTGCAGGGCAGCAATAACTATGGCTACACCTTC. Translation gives CASSLQGSNNYGYTF.

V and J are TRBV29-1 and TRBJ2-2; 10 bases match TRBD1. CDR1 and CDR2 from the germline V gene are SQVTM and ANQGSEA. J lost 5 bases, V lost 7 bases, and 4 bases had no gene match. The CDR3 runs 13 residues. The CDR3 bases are TGCAGCGCCGACAGGGGGCAAACCGGGGAGCTGTTTTTT. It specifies CSADRGQTGELFF.

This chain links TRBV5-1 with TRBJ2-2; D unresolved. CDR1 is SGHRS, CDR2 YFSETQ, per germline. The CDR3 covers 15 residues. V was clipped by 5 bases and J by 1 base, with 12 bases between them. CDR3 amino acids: CASSRAGQNTGELFF. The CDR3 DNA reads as TGCGCCAGCAGTCGGGCAGGTCAGAACACCGGGGAGCTGTTTTTT.

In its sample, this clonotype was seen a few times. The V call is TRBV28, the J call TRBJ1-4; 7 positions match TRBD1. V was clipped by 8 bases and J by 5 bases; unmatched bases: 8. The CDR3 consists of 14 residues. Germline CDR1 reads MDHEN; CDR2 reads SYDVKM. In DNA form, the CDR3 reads TGTGCCAGCGGAAAGGGACAGATAAATGAAAAACTGTTTTTT. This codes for CASGKGQINEKLFF.

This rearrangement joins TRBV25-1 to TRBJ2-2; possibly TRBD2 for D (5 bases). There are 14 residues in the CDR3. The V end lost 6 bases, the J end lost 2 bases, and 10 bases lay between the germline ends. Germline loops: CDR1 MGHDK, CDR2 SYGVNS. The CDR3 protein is CASSPGVNTGELFF. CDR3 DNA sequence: TGTGCCAGCAGCCCCGGGGTAAACACCGGGGAGCTGTTTTTT.

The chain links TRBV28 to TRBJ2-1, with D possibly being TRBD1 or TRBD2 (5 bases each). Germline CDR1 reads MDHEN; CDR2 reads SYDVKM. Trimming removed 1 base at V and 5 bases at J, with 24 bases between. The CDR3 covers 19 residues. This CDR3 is CASSLSLLGGREGNNEQFF. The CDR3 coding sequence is TGTGCCAGCAGTTTATCTCTTCTTGGGGGACGAGAAGGGAACAATGAGCAGTTCTTC.

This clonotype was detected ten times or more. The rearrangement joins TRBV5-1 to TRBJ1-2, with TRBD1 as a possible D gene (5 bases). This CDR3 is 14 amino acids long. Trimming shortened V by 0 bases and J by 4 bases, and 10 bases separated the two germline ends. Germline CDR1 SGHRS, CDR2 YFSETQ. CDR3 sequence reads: CASSLVPGSYGYTF. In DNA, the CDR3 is TGCGCCAGCAGCTTGGTTCCAGGGAGCTATGGCTACACCTTC.

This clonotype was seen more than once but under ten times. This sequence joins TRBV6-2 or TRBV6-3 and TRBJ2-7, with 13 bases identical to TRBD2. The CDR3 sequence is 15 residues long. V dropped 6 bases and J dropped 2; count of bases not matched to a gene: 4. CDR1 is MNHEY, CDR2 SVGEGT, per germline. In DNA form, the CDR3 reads TGTGCCAGCAGGCGTACTAGCGGGGGGGCCTACGAGCAGTACTTC. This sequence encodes CASRRTSGGAYEQYF.

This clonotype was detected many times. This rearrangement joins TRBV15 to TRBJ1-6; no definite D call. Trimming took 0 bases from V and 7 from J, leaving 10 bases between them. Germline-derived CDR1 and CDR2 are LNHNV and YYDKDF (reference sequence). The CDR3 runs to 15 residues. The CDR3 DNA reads TGTGCCACCAGCAGAGATCGGCACACAAATTCACCCCTCCACTTT. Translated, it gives CATSRDRHTNSPLHF.

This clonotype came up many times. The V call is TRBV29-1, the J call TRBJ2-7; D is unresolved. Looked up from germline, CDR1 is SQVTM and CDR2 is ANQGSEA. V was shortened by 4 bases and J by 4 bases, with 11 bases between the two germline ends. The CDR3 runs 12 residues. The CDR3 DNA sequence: TGCAGCGTTGCGGCTAGTGTTTACGAGCAGTACTTC. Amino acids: CSVAASVYEQYF.

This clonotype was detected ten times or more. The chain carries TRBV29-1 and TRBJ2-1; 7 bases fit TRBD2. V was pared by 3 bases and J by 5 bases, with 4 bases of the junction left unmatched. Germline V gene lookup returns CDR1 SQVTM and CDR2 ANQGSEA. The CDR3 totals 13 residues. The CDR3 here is CSVDERGHNEQFF. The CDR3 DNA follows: TGCAGCGTTGATGAGCGGGGTCACAATGAGCAGTTCTTC.